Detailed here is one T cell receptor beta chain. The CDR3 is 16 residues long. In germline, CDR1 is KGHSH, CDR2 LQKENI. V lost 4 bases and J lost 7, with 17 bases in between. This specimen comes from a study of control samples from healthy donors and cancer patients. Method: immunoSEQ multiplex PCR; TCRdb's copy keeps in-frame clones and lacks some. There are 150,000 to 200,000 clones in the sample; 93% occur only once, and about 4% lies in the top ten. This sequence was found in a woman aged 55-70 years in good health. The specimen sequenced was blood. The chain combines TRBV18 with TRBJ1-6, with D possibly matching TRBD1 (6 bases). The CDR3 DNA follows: TGTGCCAGCTCACTTAACAGGGTGGAAACGAATTCACCCCTCCACTTT. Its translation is CASSLNRVETNSPLHF.